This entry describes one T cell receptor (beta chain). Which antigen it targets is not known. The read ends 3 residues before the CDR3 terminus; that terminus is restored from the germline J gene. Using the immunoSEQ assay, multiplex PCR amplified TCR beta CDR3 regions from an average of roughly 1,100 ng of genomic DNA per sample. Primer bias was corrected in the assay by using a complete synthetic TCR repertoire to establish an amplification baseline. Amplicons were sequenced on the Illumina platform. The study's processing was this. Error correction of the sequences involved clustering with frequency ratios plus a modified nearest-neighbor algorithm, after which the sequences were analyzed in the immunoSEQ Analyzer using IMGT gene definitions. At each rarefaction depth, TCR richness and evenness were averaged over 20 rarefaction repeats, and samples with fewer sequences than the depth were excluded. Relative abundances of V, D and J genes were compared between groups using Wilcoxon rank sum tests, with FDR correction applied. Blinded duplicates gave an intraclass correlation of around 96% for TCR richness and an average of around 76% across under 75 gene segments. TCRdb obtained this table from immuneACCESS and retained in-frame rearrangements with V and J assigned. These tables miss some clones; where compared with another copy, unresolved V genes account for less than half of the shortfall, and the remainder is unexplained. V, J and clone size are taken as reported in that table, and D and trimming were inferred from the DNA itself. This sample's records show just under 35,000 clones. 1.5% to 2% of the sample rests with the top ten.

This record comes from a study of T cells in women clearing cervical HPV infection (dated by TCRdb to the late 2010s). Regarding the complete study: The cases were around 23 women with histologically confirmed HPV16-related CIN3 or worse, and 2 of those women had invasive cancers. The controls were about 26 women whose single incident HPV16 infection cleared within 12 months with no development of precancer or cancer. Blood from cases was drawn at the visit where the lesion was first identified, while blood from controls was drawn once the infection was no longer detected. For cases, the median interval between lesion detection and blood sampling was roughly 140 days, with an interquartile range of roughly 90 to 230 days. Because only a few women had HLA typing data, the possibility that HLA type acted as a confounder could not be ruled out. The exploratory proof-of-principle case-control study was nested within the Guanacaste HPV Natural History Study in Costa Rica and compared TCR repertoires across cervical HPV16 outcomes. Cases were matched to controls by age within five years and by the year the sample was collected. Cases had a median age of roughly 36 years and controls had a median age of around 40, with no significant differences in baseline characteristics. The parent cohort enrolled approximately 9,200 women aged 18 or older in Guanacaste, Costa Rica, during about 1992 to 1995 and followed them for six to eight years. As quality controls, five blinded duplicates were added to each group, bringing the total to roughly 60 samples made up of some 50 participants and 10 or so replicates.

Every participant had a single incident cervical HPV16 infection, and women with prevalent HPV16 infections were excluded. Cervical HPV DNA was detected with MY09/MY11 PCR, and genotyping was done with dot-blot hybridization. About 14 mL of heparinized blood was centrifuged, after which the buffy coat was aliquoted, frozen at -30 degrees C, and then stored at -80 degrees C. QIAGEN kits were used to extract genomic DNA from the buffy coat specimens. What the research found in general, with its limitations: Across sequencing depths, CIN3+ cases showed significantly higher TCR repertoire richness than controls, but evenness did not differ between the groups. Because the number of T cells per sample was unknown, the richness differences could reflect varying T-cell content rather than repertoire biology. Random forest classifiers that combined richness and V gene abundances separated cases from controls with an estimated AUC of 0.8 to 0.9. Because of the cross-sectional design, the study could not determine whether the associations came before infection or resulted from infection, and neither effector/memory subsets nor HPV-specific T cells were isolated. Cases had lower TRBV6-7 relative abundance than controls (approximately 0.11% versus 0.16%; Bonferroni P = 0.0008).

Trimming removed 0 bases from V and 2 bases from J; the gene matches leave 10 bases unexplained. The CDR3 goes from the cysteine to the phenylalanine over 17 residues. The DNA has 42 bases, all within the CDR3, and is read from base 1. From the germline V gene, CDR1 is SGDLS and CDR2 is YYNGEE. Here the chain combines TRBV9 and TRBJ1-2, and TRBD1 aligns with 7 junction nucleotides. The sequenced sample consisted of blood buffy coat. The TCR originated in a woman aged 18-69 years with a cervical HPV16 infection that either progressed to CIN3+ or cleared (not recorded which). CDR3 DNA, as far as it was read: TGTGCCAGCAGCGTAGTTTCAGGGGGGTTGATAAACTATGGC. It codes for CASSVVSGGLINYG. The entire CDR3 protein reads CASSVVSGGLINYGYTF.